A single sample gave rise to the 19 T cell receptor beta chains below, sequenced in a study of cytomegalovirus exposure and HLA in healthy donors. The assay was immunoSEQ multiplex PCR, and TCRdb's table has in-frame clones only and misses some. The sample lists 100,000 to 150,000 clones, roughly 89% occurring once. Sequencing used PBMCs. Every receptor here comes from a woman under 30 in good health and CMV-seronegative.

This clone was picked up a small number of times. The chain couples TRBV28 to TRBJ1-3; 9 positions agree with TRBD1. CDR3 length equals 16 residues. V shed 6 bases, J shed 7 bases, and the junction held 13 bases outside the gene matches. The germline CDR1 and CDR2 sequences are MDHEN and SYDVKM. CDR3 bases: TGTGCCAGCAGACGCTCCGGGACAGGGAGTGGGAACACCATATATTTT. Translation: CASRRSGTGSGNTIYF.

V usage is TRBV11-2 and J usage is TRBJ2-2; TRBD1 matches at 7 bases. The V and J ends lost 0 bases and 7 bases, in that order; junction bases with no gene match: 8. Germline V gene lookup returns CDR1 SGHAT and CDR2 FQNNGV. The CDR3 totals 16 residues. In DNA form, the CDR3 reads TGTGCCAGCAGCTTAGATCAGGGGGTCTCCAGCGGGGAGCTGTTTTTT. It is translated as CASSLDQGVSSGELFF.

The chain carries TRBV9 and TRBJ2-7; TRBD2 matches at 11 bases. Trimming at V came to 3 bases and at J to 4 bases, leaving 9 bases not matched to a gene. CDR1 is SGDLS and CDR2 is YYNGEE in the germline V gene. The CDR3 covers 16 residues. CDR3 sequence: CASSAQLAGELYEQYF. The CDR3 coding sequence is TGTGCCAGCAGCGCCCAACTAGCGGGAGAGTTGTACGAGCAGTACTTC.

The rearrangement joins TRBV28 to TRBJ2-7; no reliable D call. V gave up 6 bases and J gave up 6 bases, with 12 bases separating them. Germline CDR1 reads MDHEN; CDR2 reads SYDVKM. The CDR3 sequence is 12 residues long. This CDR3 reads CASSQVRLEQYF. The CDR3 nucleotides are TGTGCCAGCAGCCAGGTCCGGCTCGAGCAGTACTTC.

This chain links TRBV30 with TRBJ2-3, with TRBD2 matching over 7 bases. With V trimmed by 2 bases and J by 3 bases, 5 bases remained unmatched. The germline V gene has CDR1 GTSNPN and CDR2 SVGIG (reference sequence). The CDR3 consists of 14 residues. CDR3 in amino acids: CAWSLGGGTDTQYF. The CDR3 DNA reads TGTGCCTGGAGTTTGGGGGGGGGAACAGATACGCAGTATTTT.

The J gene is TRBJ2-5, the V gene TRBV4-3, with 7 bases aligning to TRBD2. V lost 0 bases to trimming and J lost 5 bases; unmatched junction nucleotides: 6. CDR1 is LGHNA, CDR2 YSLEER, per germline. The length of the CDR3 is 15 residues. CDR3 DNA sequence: TGCGCCAGCAGCCAAGATTGGGGGAGGGGCGAGACCCAGTACTTC. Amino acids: CASSQDWGRGETQYF.

The CDR3 loop is CASREDRVHGYTF. The CDR3 bases are TGTGCCAGCAGGGAAGACAGGGTGCATGGCTACACCTTC. This chain connects TRBV6-5 to TRBJ1-2, with 7 positions matching TRBD1. The ends lost 6 bases at V and 6 bases at J; junction bases unmatched: 7. This CDR3 has 13 residues. The germline CDR1 and CDR2 sequences are MNHEY and SVGAGI.

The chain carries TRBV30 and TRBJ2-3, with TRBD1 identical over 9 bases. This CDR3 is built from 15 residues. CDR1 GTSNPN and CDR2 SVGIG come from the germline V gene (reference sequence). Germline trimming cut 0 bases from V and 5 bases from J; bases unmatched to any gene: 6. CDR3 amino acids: CAWSVGQGEKDTQYF. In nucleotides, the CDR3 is TGTGCCTGGAGTGTGGGACAGGGTGAAAAAGATACGCAGTATTTT.

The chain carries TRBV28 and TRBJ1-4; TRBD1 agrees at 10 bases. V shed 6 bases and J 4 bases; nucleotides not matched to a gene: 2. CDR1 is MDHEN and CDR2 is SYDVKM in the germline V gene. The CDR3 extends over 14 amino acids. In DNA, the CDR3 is TGTGCCAGCAGGACAGGGGGCTTTAATGAAAAACTGTTTTTT. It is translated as CASRTGGFNEKLFF. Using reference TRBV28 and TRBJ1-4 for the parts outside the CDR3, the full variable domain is DVKVTQSSRYLVKRTGEKVFLECVQDMDHENMFWYRQDPGLGLRLIYFSYDVKMKEKGDIPEGYSVSREKKERFSLILESASTNQTSMYLCASRTGGFNEKLFFGSGTQLSVL.

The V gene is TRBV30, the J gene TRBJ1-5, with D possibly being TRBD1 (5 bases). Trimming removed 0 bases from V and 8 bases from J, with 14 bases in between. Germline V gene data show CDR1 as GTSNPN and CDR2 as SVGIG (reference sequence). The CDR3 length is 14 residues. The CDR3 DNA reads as TGTGCCTGGAGTGTTGATTTCGGAGGGGAGCCCCAGCATTTT. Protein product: CAWSVDFGGEPQHF.

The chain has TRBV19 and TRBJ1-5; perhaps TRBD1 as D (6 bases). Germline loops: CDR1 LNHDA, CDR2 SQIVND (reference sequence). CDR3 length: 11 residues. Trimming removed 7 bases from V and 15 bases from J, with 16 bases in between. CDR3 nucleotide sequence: TGTGCCAGTACACAGGGATCCTCCTGGCATTTT. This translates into CASTQGSSWHF.

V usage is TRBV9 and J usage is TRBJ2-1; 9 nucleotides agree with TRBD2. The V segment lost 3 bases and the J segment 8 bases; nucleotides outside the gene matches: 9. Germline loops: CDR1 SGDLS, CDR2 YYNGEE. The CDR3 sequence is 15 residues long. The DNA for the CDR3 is TGTGCCAGCAGCGAGGGAGTAGCGGGAGAGGATGAGCAGTTCTTC. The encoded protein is CASSEGVAGEDEQFF.

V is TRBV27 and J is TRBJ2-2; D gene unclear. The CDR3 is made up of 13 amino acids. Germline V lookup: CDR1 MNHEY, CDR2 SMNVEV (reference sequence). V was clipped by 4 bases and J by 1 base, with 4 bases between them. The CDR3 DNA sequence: TGTGCCAGCAGTTCCTTGAACACCGGGGAGCTGTTTTTT. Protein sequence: CASSSLNTGELFF.

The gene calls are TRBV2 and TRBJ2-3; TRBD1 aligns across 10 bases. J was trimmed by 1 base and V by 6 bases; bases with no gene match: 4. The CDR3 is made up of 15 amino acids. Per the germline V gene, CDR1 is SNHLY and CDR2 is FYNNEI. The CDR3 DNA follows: TGTGCCAGCAGCCCCGGGACAGGGGGCACAGATACGCAGTATTTT. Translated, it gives CASSPGTGGTDTQYF.

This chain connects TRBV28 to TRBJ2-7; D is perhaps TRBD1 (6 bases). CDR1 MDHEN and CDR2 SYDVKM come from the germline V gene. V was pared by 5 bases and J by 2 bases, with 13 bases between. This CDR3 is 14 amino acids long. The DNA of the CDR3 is TGTGCCAGCAGTAGACAGGTCCCGGCCTACGAGCAGTACTTC. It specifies CASSRQVPAYEQYF.

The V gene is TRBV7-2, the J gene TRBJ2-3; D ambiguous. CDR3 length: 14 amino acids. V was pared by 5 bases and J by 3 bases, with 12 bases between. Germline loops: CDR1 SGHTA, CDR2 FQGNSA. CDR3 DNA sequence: TGTGCCAGCAGCCCCACCGGTGGTACAGATACGCAGTATTTT. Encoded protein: CASSPTGGTDTQYF.

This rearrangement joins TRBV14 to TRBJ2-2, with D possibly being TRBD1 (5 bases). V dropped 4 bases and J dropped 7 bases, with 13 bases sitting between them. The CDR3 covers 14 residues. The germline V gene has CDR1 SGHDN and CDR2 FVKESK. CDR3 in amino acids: CASSPRGSSGELFF. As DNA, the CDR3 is TGTGCCAGCAGCCCAAGGGGATCCAGCGGGGAGCTGTTTTTT.

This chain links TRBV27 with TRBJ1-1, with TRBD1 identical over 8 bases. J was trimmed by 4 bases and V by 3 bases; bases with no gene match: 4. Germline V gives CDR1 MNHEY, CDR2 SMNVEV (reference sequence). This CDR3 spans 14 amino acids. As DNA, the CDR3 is TGTGCCAGCAGTTTCACAGGGGGATCCACTGAAGCTTTCTTT. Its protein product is CASSFTGGSTEAFF.

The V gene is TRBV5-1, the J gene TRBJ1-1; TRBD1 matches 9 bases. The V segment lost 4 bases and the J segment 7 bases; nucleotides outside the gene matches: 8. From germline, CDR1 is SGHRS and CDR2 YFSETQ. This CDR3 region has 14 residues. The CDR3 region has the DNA TGCGCCAGCAGCCCAGGGGACAGGGCTGTTGAAGCTTTCTTT. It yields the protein CASSPGDRAVEAFF.